Listed here is a single TCR beta chain. Its antigen is as yet unknown. The sample belongs to a study of cytomegalovirus exposure and HLA in healthy donors. Findings and caveats of the study: A list of around 160 TCR beta chains associated with cytomegalovirus was given.

Profiled with immunoSEQ multiplex PCR; TCRdb holds only in-frame clones, not every one. The data contain 150,000 to 200,000 clones, around nine tenths of them singletons. Material: PBMCs. The TCR was taken from a man under 40 in good health and CMV-seropositive.

The CDR3 reads CASSLDLGRTEAFF. In nucleotides, the CDR3 is TGTGCCAGCAGCTTAGACCTCGGCAGGACTGAAGCTTTCTTT. The rearrangement uses TRBV11-2 and TRBJ1-1; D remains unclear. The V end lost 0 bases, the J end lost 5 bases, and 10 bases lay between the germline ends. CDR3 size: 14 residues. CDR1 SGHAT and CDR2 FQNNGV come from the germline V gene.